One and the same sample provided the 13 T cell receptor beta chains below, sequenced in a study of blood T cells in healthy people across ages. PCR was performed a second time for roughly 7 to 12 cycles using a sample-barcoded 5' primer and a J-beta primer mix. A single record per CDR3 protein comes from TCRdb applying MiXCR to the 5' RACE reads. This table has over 1,300,000 distinct CDR3 sequences, approximately 59% appearing once. The sample consisted of blood. Receptor source: a man aged 18-30 years in good health.

This clonotype was seen a few times. The V and J genes are TRBV6-2 or TRBV6-3 and TRBJ2-1; D remains unclear. The CDR3 runs 12 residues. Germline assignment: CDR1 MNHEY and CDR2 SVGEGT. The V gene lost 0 bases and the J gene lost 10 bases, with 7 bases spanning the gap. Here the CDR3 DNA reads TGTGCCAGCAGTTACTCGACGATGGAGCAGTTCTTC. Encoded protein: CASSYSTMEQFF.

The chain is built from TRBV20-1 and TRBJ2-1; 16 bases match TRBD2. V trimming: 5 bases; J trimming: 0 bases; junction bases outside the gene matches: 7. The CDR3 runs 18 residues. In germline, CDR1 is DFQATT, CDR2 SNEGSKA (reference sequence). The CDR3 protein is CSAYPGLAGGSSYNEQFF. The CDR3, as DNA: TGCAGTGCTTACCCGGGACTAGCGGGGGGGAGCTCCTACAATGAGCAGTTCTTC.

This clonotype was detected a few times. The chain links TRBV9 to TRBJ2-7; D tentatively fits TRBD1 or TRBD2 (6 bases each). The germline V gene encodes CDR1 SGDLS and CDR2 YYNGEE. Trimming took 0 bases from V and 4 from J, leaving 11 bases between them. The CDR3 loop spans 14 amino acids. The DNA of the CDR3 is TGTGCCAGCAGCGTAGCGGGAGACAGGTACGAGCAGTACTTC. It translates to CASSVAGDRYEQYF. Full variable domain (missing parts from reference TRBV9 and TRBJ2-7): DSGVTQTPKHLITATGQRVTLRCSPRSGDLSVYWYQQSLDQGLQFLIQYYNGEERAKGNILERFSAQQFPDLHSELNLSSLELGDSALYFCASSVAGDRYEQYFGPGTRLTVT.

Only a few counts were recorded for this clonotype. V and J are TRBV5-6 and TRBJ2-3; 8 nucleotides align to TRBD2. The CDR3 runs to 15 residues. Germline V CDR1 and CDR2: SGHDT, YYEEEE. Trimming took 2 bases from V and 5 from J; bases not matched to a gene: 7. The CDR3 nucleotides read TGTGCCAGCAGCTTTCCCGGGGGGGCAATAGATACGCAGTATTTT. Its translation: CASSFPGGAIDTQYF.

The chain uses TRBV12-3 or TRBV12-4 and TRBJ2-1, with D perhaps matching TRBD2 (5 bases). The CDR3 length is 15 residues. V dropped 2 bases and J dropped 8 bases, with 16 bases sitting between them. The CDR3 DNA reads TGTGCCAGCAGTTTAAACCCCTCGGGGTTGGATGAGCAGTTCTTC. Protein sequence: CASSLNPSGLDEQFF.

V is TRBV7-9 and J is TRBJ1-6; the D gene is possibly TRBD1 (5 bases). The CDR3 length is 17 residues. Trimming stripped 5 bases from V and 6 bases from J, with 20 bases between. CDR1 is SEHNR and CDR2 is FQNEAQ in the germline V gene (reference sequence). In nucleotides, the CDR3 is TGTGCCAGCAGCCCGCCGGGACGTAAACCCGGTAATTCACCCCTCCACTTT. This translates into CASSPPGRKPGNSPLHF.

The chain employs TRBV29-1 and TRBJ2-7; D is possibly TRBD2 (6 bases). Germline V CDR1 and CDR2: SQVTM, ANQGSEA. The germline V and J ends were trimmed by 3 bases and 3 bases, with 12 bases remaining between them. The CDR3 is made up of 13 amino acids. CDR3 amino acids: CSVEEGEGYEQYF. The DNA of the CDR3 is TGCAGCGTTGAGGAGGGAGAGGGCTACGAGCAGTACTTC.

Only a few counts were recorded for this clonotype. One end of the junction fails to match germline, which may point to a read error. The chain recombines TRBV4-1 with TRBJ2-7; D is perhaps TRBD1 (5 bases). Germline CDR1 reads MGHRA; CDR2 reads YSYEKL. The CDR3 sequence is 14 residues long. The CDR3 spells CASSQVDSTYEQYF. As DNA, the CDR3 is TGTGCCAGCAGCCAAGTCGACAGCACCTACGAGCAGTACTTC.

A few counts support this clonotype. The chain combines TRBV5-1 with TRBJ2-7; tentative D call: TRBD1 (6 bases). V lost 6 bases and J 3 bases, leaving 19 bases between the germline ends. Germline assignment: CDR1 SGHRS and CDR2 YFSETQ. This CDR3 is 15 amino acids long. The CDR3 protein is CASTRTADMIYEQYF. The CDR3 DNA follows: TGCGCCAGCACAAGGACAGCCGATATGATCTACGAGCAGTACTTC.

This clonotype was found once. The J gene is TRBJ2-5, the V gene TRBV29-1, with a tentative D call TRBD1 (6 bases). The J call is doubtful: the DNA matches TRBJ2-7 better. The germline V gene has CDR1 SQVTM and CDR2 ANQGSEA. This CDR3 comprises 15 residues. CDR3 amino acids: CSGSPGHLRWGEQYF. CDR3 nucleotides: TGCAGCGGATCACCGGGACACCTCCGGTGGGGCGAGCAGTACTTC.

This sequence joins TRBV27 and TRBJ2-7; TRBD1 matches 8 bases. The CDR3 length is 15 residues. Germline-derived CDR1 and CDR2 are MNHEY and SMNVEV (reference sequence). Unmatched junction bases numbered 5, after V lost 4 bases and J lost 0 bases. As DNA, the CDR3 is TGTGCCAGCAGTTCGACAGGGGCAAGCTCCTACGAGCAGTACTTC. This encodes CASSSTGASSYEQYF.

As regards this clonotype: One end of the junction is discordant with germline, which a read error may explain. The V gene is TRBV6-2 or TRBV6-3, the J gene TRBJ1-4, with a tentative D call TRBD1 (5 bases). CDR3 size: 16 residues. Germline assignment: CDR1 MNHEY and CDR2 SVGEGT. CDR3 residues: CASNGGPRGGNERLFF. The DNA for the CDR3 is TGTGCCAGCAACGGCGGGCCTCGGGGCGGGAATGAAAGACTGTTTTTT.

In regard to this clonotype: A much bigger clone sits one base away, suggesting this may be a read error. The gene calls are TRBV20-1 and TRBJ2-1; no definite D call. V was cut by 8 bases and J by 7 bases, with 18 bases left in between. Per the germline V gene, CDR1 is DFQATT and CDR2 is SNEGSKA (reference sequence). This CDR3 region has 13 residues. Here the CDR3 reads CSIKGLGRNEQFF. In DNA form, the CDR3 reads TGCAGTATTAAGGGATTGGGTCGGAATGAGCAGTTCTTC.